Listed here is a single T cell receptor beta chain. V was pared by 5 bases and J by 6 bases, with 11 bases between. The CDR3 runs 12 residues. Germline CDR1 and CDR2: LGHDT and YNNKEL (reference sequence). This entry comes from a study of identical twins. Each CDR3 protein is one row after TCRdb ran MiXCR on the 5' RACE reads. The table shows roughly 720,000 distinct CDR3 sequences, with about 18% occurring only once. A further study also used this sample, focusing on T cells expressing NK-cell markers.

V and J are TRBV3-1 and TRBJ2-7; possible D gene TRBD2, 6 bases. Input material: PBMCs. The origin of this receptor is a woman younger than 35 in good health. CDR3 region: CASSAPGGEQYF. The CDR3 DNA sequence: TGTGCCAGCAGCGCTCCCGGGGGCGAGCAGTACTTC.